A selection of T cell receptor beta chains follows, all from one sample in a study of T cells in Graves' hyperthyroidism and ophthalmopathy. Using its own MiXCR run on the multiplex PCR reads, TCRdb lists one record per CDR3 protein. Here the sample spans some 500,000 distinct CDR3 sequences, roughly an eighth being singletons. What was sequenced was blood. These receptors were taken from a woman younger than 30 with Graves' hyperthyroidism. Each CDR3 is given with its conserved first and last residue. A D gene is named only where the DNA matches it firmly. Part of the rows lack a size; the others show once, few, many or a class for expanded clones.

J gene | D gene | clone size | V gene | CDR3 DNA | CDR3 protein
TRBJ2-2 | TRBD2 | few | TRBV20-1 | TGCAGTGCTAGACCTACTAGCGGGAGGGCCCCCGGGGAGCTGTTTTTT | CSARPTSGRAPGELFF
TRBJ2-1 | - | - | TRBV6-1 | TGTGCCAGCAGGTGGACAGTGTACAATGAGCAGTTCTTC | CASRWTVYNEQFF
TRBJ2-3 | - | - | TRBV2 | TGTGCCAGTTCCTACTCGCTCGGCACAGATACGCAGTATTTT | CASSYSLGTDTQYF
TRBJ1-6 | TRBD1 | - | TRBV10-3 | TGTGCCATCAGCCCTTCTGGGACAGAGAATTCACCCCTCCACTTT | CAISPSGTENSPLHF
TRBJ2-1 | TRBD2 | many | TRBV11-2 | TGTGCCAGTAAAACTAGCGGGCGCTACAATGAGCAGTTCTTC | CASKTSGRYNEQFF
TRBJ1-5 | - | many | TRBV27 | TGTGCCAGCAGTTTAACAAATCATCAGCCCCAGCATTTT | CASSLTNHQPQHF
TRBJ2-1 | TRBD2 | few | TRBV4-1 | TGCGCCAGCAGCCAACCCGGGACTACCCACAATGAGCAGTTCTTC | CASSQPGTTHNEQFF
TRBJ2-5 | - | - | TRBV5-1 | TGCGCCAGCAGCTTGGTTAGGGCCACCCAAGAGACCCAGTACTTC | CASSLVRATQETQYF
TRBJ1-2 | - | many | TRBV5-1 | TGCGCCAGCAGCTTAGAGTCAGGCCGATCCACCTTC | CASSLESGRSTF
TRBJ2-1 | TRBD2 | many | TRBV11-1 | TGTGCCAGCAGCTCGACTAGCGGGCGAAGGCCCGGAAGGAGCAATGAGCAGTTCTTC | CASSSTSGRRPGRSNEQFF
TRBJ2-5 | - | few | TRBV3-1 | TGTGCCAGCAGCCAGCCTACAGGGTCGGAGACCCAGTACTTC | CASSQPTGSETQYF
TRBJ2-1 | TRBD2 | many | TRBV7-3 | TGTGCCAGCAGCGCCCAACCCCCGGGACTAGCGTTCTACAATGAGCAGTTCTTC | CASSAQPPGLAFYNEQFF
TRBJ2-3 | - | few | TRBV6-1 | TGTGCCAGCAGTGAAGCGCCGGGTAGCGGACCCGGCGGTACGCAGTATTTT | CASSEAPGSGPGGTQYF
TRBJ1-1 | TRBD1 | many | TRBV10-3 | TGTGCCATCACCTCCGGGACAGGGTATGGGACTGAAGCTTTCTTT | CAITSGTGYGTEAFF
TRBJ1-1 | - | - | TRBV6-5 | TGTGCCAGCAGTTACACCGCAGGGGCCACTGAAGCTTTCTTT | CASSYTAGATEAFF
TRBJ1-1 | - | many | TRBV5-1 | TGCGCCAGCAGCTTGGAACAGGGATTGAACACTGAAGCTTTCTTT | CASSLEQGLNTEAFF
TRBJ1-2 | - | - | TRBV30 | TGTGCCTGGAGTCCATCTAGGGAGGGTGGCTACACCTTC | CAWSPSREGGYTF
TRBJ2-3 | TRBD1 | many | TRBV18 | TGTGCCAGCTCGGGGACAGGAATTACCGATACGCAGTATTTT | CASSGTGITDTQYF
TRBJ2-7 | - | many | TRBV20-1 | TGCAGTGCCAAATCGGACCAGGCACCCCTCCGCGAGCAGTACTTC | CSAKSDQAPLREQYF
TRBJ1-1 | - | - | TRBV30 | TGTGCCTGGCGGGCCAGCCTGGACACTGAAGCTTTCTTT | CAWRASLDTEAFF
TRBJ2-3 | - | many | TRBV6-1 | TGTGCCAGCAGTGAAGTGGCTAGCGATCCAGATACGCAGTATTTT | CASSEVASDPDTQYF
TRBJ2-5 | - | - | TRBV20-1 | TGCAGTGCTCCCCCGACTACTTTACAAGAGACCCAGTACTTC | CSAPPTTLQETQYF
TRBJ1-2 | - | few | TRBV18 | TGTGCCAGCTCACCAAGGGCAGGGACGGGTTCGGAAGGCTACACCTTC | CASSPRAGTGSEGYTF
TRBJ2-7 | - | many | TRBV7-8 | TGTGCCAGCAGCTCTATCAGTTCGAACGAGCAGTACTTC | CASSSISSNEQYF
TRBJ1-2 | - | - | TRBV10-3 | TGTGCCATCTCACCCGGGGACAGCTACACCTTC | CAISPGDSYTF
TRBJ1-1 | - | few | TRBV7-3 | TGTGCCAGCAGCCCAGGATTGGGAGACGGGGCTTTCTTT | CASSPGLGDGAFF
TRBJ2-3 | - | few | TRBV7-8 | TGTGCCAGCGCTGCGCGGGATACGCAGTATTTT | CASAARDTQYF
TRBJ2-3 | TRBD2 | many | TRBV12-3/TRBV12-4 | TGTGCCATCAGTGACACGGCGGGAGGGTCTAGCACAGATACGCAGTATTTT | CAISDTAGGSSTDTQYF
TRBJ1-6 | - | - | TRBV7-8 | TGTGCCAGCAGCTTAGCGCGGACTCAAGATTCACCCCTCCACTTT | CASSLARTQDSPLHF
TRBJ2-3 | TRBD1 | few | TRBV9 | TGTGCCAGCAGCGGACAATTGGACAGGGGGGGGAGCACAGATACGCAGTATTTT | CASSGQLDRGGSTDTQYF
TRBJ2-1 | TRBD2 | - | TRBV3-1 | TGTGCCAGCAGCCAAGCCATAACTAGCGGGGGGGCAGCTAGGAATGAGCAGTTCTTC | CASSQAITSGGAARNEQFF
TRBJ1-2 | TRBD1 | - | TRBV19 | TGTGCCAGTAGTATTTTTGCCTCCGGGACAGTCTATGGCTACACCTTC | CASSIFASGTVYGYTF
TRBJ2-6 | - | many | TRBV12-3/TRBV12-4 | TGTGCCAGCAGGGTCATGGGGCCTGGGGCCAACGTCCTGACTTTC | CASRVMGPGANVLTF
TRBJ2-1 | TRBD2 | many | TRBV4-2 | TGTGCCAGCAGCCACAATAGCGGGAGGCGTCCATACAATGAGCAGTTCTTC | CASSHNSGRRPYNEQFF
TRBJ2-3 | - | few | TRBV27 | TGTGCCAGCAGGAGGTCCGGGGACCTCGGGCCGCAGTATTTT | CASRRSGDLGPQYF
TRBJ2-3 | - | many | TRBV3-1 | TGTGCCAGCAGCGGGGATGGGGATACGCAGTATTTT | CASSGDGDTQYF
TRBJ2-1 | - | - | TRBV10-3 | TGTGCCATCAGCGGAGAGACGACCGGTAGCCCAAGAGTGGAGAGCCAGTTCTTC | CAISGETTGSPRVESQFF
TRBJ2-5 | - | many | TRBV6-5 | TGTGCCAGCAGTTACCCAGGAGGGCCACAAGGGTCCCAGTACTTC | CASSYPGGPQGSQYF
TRBJ2-1 | TRBD2 | - | TRBV10-3 | TGTGCCATCAGGACGACTAGCGGGATGGTATCCTACAATGAGCAGTTCTTC | CAIRTTSGMVSYNEQFF
TRBJ1-3 | - | - | TRBV11-2 | TGTGCCAGCAGCTTAGGAAGGGGCACCATATATTTT | CASSLGRGTIYF
TRBJ2-2 | - | few | TRBV4-1 | TGCGCCAGCAGCCATCCTGCAGGGGAGCTGTTTTTT | CASSHPAGELFF
TRBJ2-6 | - | many | TRBV11-2 | TGTGCCAGCAGCCCGAAACGGGCAGGGTCCGTCTCTGGGGCCAACGTCCTGACTTTC | CASSPKRAGSVSGANVLTF
TRBJ1-3 | - | many | TRBV6-1 | TGTGCCAGCAGACCCCCGTACGGGGAGGGCACCATATATTTT | CASRPPYGEGTIYF
TRBJ1-2 | - | many | TRBV6-1 | TGTGCCAGCAGAGGTCTAGAACAGCAAGTGGGCTACACCTTC | CASRGLEQQVGYTF
TRBJ2-7 | TRBD1 | few | TRBV29-1 | TGCAGCGTCCGGCTGGACAGGAGCCCCTACGAGCAGTACTTC | CSVRLDRSPYEQYF
TRBJ1-2 | - | many | TRBV4-1 | TGCGCCAGCAGCCAAGAGGCGTTTAACTATGGCTACACCTTC | CASSQEAFNYGYTF
TRBJ2-3 | - | many | TRBV30 | TGTGCCTGGAGTGTAAGAGGGGATACGCAGTATTTT | CAWSVRGDTQYF
TRBJ1-4 | TRBD1 | - | TRBV29-1 | TGCAGCGTTGGGACAGGGGTAGAAGAAAAACTGTTTTTT | CSVGTGVEEKLFF
TRBJ2-5 | TRBD1 | many | TRBV2 | TGTGCCAGCAGTCTCTTAGGACAGGGGGCGGAGACCCAGTACTTC | CASSLLGQGAETQYF
TRBJ2-1 | TRBD2 | - | TRBV7-9 | TGTGCCAGCAGCTTAGGCCTGGCTAGCGGGAGGATATACAATGAGCAGTTCTTC | CASSLGLASGRIYNEQFF
TRBJ2-1 | - | many | TRBV2 | TGTGCCAGCAGCGTCGAGGACAGCTCCTACAATGAGCAGTTCTTC | CASSVEDSSYNEQFF
TRBJ1-5 | - | - | TRBV3-1 | TGTGCCAGCAGCCAATCTCCAGGGGACAATCAGCCCCAGCATTTT | CASSQSPGDNQPQHF
TRBJ2-3 | - | many | TRBV20-1 | TGCAGTGCTAGAGACCCGGCAGGTTACACAGATACGCAGTATTTT | CSARDPAGYTDTQYF
TRBJ2-7 | TRBD1 | - | TRBV24-1 | TGTGCCACCAGTGACCCCGGGACAGGGGATGGTTACGAGCAGTACTTC | CATSDPGTGDGYEQYF
TRBJ2-7 | TRBD2 | many | TRBV7-2 | TGTGCCAGCAGCCTAGCGGGAGGATCCTACGAGCAGTACTTC | CASSLAGGSYEQYF
TRBJ2-3 | TRBD2 | many | TRBV7-9 | TGTGCCAGCAGCTTTTCCACACTAGCGCCCCACACAGATACGCAGTATTTT | CASSFSTLAPHTDTQYF
TRBJ1-2 | TRBD1 | many | TRBV19 | TGTGCCACCAACACCCTCACAGGGGGAGGGTATGGCTACACCTTC | CATNTLTGGGYGYTF
TRBJ1-5 | TRBD1 | many | TRBV5-1 | TGCGCCAGCAGCTTGGAAGGTTCAGGGGGTCAGCCCCAGCATTTT | CASSLEGSGGQPQHF